This T cell receptor (beta chain) was profiled in a study of blood T cell repertoires in COVID-19. Study context: The origin of the acute and convalescent COVID-19 samples was the United States, Italy and Spain. PBMCs, B-cell-depleted T cells, or T cells were the source of the cDNA or gDNA that made up the material.

Those who participated ranged in age from roughly 18 to 100 years and resided in about 24 US areas. Recovery among Cohort 3 donors was established by two negative PCRs, clearance, or symptom resolution. Libraries were prepared by immunoSEQ multiplex PCR; TCRdb keeps only in-frame clonotypes and omits some of them. The repertoire has 300,000 to 450,000 clones, approximately 92% of them found once; the top ten carry less than 1.2%. This receptor was identified in a man aged 18 to 30 who had recovered from COVID-19. The source material was PBMCs or T cells enriched from blood (not recorded which).

DNA of the CDR3: TGTGCCAGCAGCTTCGAAGCGGGAGGTTACGAGCAGTACTTC. It is translated as CASSFEAGGYEQYF. V and J are TRBV7-2 and TRBJ2-7, with 9 bases aligning to TRBD2. The CDR3 has 14 residues. V dropped 3 bases and J dropped 4; count of bases not matched to a gene: 4. Looked up from germline, CDR1 is SGHTA and CDR2 is FQGNSA.